This TCR beta chain was captured by sequencing in a study of radiotherapy plus CTLA-4 blockade in lung cancer. Study-level background: Across the patients, objective responses occurred in approximately 17%, and disease control in roughly 33%.

Focal radiation plus CTLA-4 blockade with ipilimumab was administered to patients who had chemo-refractory metastatic non-small-cell lung cancer. Study-wide results and limits: After radiotherapy and ipilimumab, tumor-derived clones expanded in peripheral blood.

In the case of this clone: The antigen is not known.

Sequenced by immunoSEQ multiplex PCR; TCRdb stores in-frame clones only, minus some. The sample includes about 110,000 clones, 81% of them seen just once. This clonotype originated in a human donor with non-small cell lung cancer that progressed on radiotherapy plus ipilimumab. Some clones in this sample may be carry-over from other donors' samples. The sequenced sample was peripheral blood, obtained from a patient treated with radiotherapy plus ipilimumab.

CDR3 residues: CASRRDRDYGYTF. CDR3 nucleotide sequence: TGTGCCAGCAGAAGGGACAGGGACTATGGCTACACCTTC. The J gene is TRBJ1-2, the V gene TRBV5-8, with TRBD1 matching 9 bases. This CDR3 is 13 amino acids long. Germline V gene sequence: CDR1 SGHTS, CDR2 YDEGEE. Trimming removed 5 bases from V and 3 bases from J; junction bases left unmatched: 2.